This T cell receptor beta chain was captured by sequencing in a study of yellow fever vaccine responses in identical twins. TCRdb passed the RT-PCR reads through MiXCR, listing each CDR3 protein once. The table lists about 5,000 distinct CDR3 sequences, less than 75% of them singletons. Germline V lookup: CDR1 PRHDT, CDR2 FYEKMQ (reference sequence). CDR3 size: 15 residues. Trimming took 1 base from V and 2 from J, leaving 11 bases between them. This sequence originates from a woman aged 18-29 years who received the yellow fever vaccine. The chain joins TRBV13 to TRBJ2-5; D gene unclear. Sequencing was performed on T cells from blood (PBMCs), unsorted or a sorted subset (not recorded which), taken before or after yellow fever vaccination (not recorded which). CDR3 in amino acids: CASSLAQGGQETQYF. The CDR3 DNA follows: TGTGCCAGCAGCTTAGCCCAAGGTGGTCAAGAGACCCAGTACTTC.